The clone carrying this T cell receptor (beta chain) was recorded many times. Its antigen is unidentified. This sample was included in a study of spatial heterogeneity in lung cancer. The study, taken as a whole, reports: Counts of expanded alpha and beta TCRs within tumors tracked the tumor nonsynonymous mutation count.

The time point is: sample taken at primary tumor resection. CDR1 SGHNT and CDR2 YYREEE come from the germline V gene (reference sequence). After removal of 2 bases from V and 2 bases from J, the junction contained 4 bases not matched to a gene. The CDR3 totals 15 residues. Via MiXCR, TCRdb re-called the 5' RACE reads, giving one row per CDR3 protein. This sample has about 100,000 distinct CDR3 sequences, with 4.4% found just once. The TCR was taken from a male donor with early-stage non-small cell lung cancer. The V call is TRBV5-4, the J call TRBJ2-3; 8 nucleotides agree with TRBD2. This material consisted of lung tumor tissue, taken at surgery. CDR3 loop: CASSLAGAPTDTQYF. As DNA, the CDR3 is TGTGCCAGCAGCTTAGCGGGAGCGCCCACAGATACGCAGTATTTT.